This TCR beta chain originates from a study of cytomegalovirus exposure and HLA in healthy donors. The donors were members of the validation cohort comprising some 130 subjects, separate from the roughly 690-subject first cohort. Remarks on this clone: Its antigen is as yet unknown.

The data were produced by immunoSEQ multiplex PCR, yet TCRdb's version contains in-frame clones alone and is incomplete. The sample lists approximately 60,000 clones, 90% occurring once. Whole-study findings and limits: A few of the chains that were CMV-associated were confirmed in vitro to be specific for CMV antigens.

This receptor was taken from a man between 18 and 35 years old in good health and CMV-seronegative. The material sequenced was PBMCs.

The CDR3 region has the DNA TGTGCCAGAAGCTTGGGGTCTGGGGGGACTGATCAGCCCCAGCATTTT. Protein: CARSLGSGGTDQPQHF. The genes are TRBV5-3 and TRBJ1-5; D might be TRBD1 (5 bases). TRBV5-3 is marked as an open reading frame, function uncertain. V dropped 0 bases and J dropped 5 bases, with 15 bases sitting between them. The CDR3 length is 16 residues.